The rows below give T cell receptor beta chains drawn from one sample of a study of blood T cells in healthy people across ages. TCRdb recomputed calls from the 5' RACE reads with MiXCR, one row per CDR3 protein. The repertoire holds 710,000 or so distinct CDR3 sequences, with about 30% as singletons. Sequencing was carried out using blood. The receptors stem from a woman aged 80 or over in good health. CDR3s include the opening cysteine and the closing phenylalanine or tryptophan. A D gene is named only where the DNA matches it firmly. The size field is filled for only some rows; it gives once, few, many or a size class.

few	TRBV5-1	-	TRBJ1-1	CASREGMGYTEAFF	TGCGCCAGCAGGGAGGGAATGGGGTACACTGAAGCTTTCTTT
-	TRBV5-1	TRBD1	TRBJ2-1	CASSSTGGPCNEQFF	TGCGCCAGCAGCTCGACAGGGGGACCCTGCAATGAGCAGTTCTTC
-	TRBV20-1	TRBD1	TRBJ2-3	CSERDRLTDTQYF	TGCAGTGAACGGGACAGGCTCACAGATACGCAGTATTTT
many	TRBV20-1	TRBD1	TRBJ2-7	CSGTGGPPYEQYF	TGCAGTGGCACAGGGGGCCCCCCCTACGAGCAGTACTTC
-	TRBV11-1	TRBD2	TRBJ2-3	CASSMTSGDTDTRYF	TGTGCCAGCAGCATGACTAGCGGGGACACAGATACGCGGTATTTT
once	TRBV12-3/TRBV12-4	-	TRBJ1-2	CASTLGGVYGYTF	TGTGCCAGCACCCTGGGAGGGGTATACGGCTACACCTTC
many	TRBV2	-	TRBJ2-3	CASSENHSTDTQYF	TGTGCCAGCAGTGAAAATCACTCCACAGATACGCAGTATTTT
many	TRBV20-1	-	TRBJ2-1	CSAGPGAVYNEQFF	TGCAGTGCTGGTCCGGGGGCCGTCTACAATGAGCAGTTCTTC
few	TRBV6-1	-	TRBJ2-1	CASSDLNEQFF	TGTGCCAGCAGTGACCTCAATGAGCAGTTCTTC
-	TRBV7-2	TRBD1	TRBJ1-4	CASSVRDRGSLQEKRFF	TGTGCCAGCAGCGTCCGGGACAGGGGTTCTCTTCAGGAAAAACGGTTTTTT
many	TRBV5-4	-	TRBJ2-5	CASSLGGFRGGETQYF	TGTGCCAGCAGCTTGGGAGGATTCCGGGGAGGAGAGACCCAGTACTTC
once	TRBV7-2	TRBD2	TRBJ2-5	CASSLDSGGQETQYF	TGTGCCAGCAGCTTAGACTCGGGGGGGCAGGAGACCCAGTACTTC
many	TRBV7-8	-	TRBJ2-2	CASSLGGRPAGELFF	TGTGCCAGCAGCTTAGGGGGCCGCCCGGCCGGGGAGCTGTTTTTT
-	TRBV7-6	TRBD1	TRBJ2-1	CASSLVDRGHWFF	TGTGCCAGCAGCTTAGTTGACAGGGGACATTGGTTCTTC
few	TRBV7-2	TRBD1	TRBJ2-3	CASSSQGTGSTDTQYF	TGTGCCAGCAGCTCCCAGGGGACAGGAAGCACAGATACGCAGTATTTT
-	TRBV28	-	TRBJ2-1	CASSFLRGGGDETQFF	TGTGCCAGCAGTTTTTTGCGAGGTGGGGGAGACGAGACCCAGTTCTTC
many	TRBV28	-	TRBJ2-1	CASSLYNEQFF	TGTGCCAGCAGCCTGTACAATGAGCAGTTCTTC
few	TRBV3-1	-	TRBJ1-1	CASSRGGGVPEAFF	TGTGCCAGCAGCCGAGGAGGGGGTGTGCCTGAAGCTTTCTTT
many	TRBV29-1	-	TRBJ1-2	CSVGPTDYGYTF	TGCAGCGTTGGCCCCACGGACTATGGCTACACCTTC
many	TRBV4-3	TRBD1	TRBJ2-1	CASSQGGQGSDHEQFF	TGCGCCAGCAGCCAAGGGGGACAGGGGTCTGATCATGAGCAGTTCTTC
many	TRBV15	-	TRBJ1-2	CATSRMTNYGYTF	TGTGCCACCAGCAGGATGACTAACTATGGCTACACCTTC
many	TRBV11-2	-	TRBJ2-1	CASTERSSYNEQFF	TGTGCCAGCACCGAAAGGAGCTCCTACAATGAGCAGTTCTTC
many	TRBV29-1	-	TRBJ2-4	CSVEAEAKNIQYF	TGCAGCGTCGAAGCGGAAGCCAAAAACATTCAGTACTTC
-	TRBV18	-	TRBJ2-3	CASSPLPGAGTDTQYF	TGTGCCAGCTCACCCCTACCAGGGGCCGGCACAGATACGCAGTATTTT
-	TRBV21-1	-	TRBJ1-6	CASSFAGNSPRHF	TGTGCCAGCAGCTTTGCGGGAAATTCACCCCGCCACTTT
many	TRBV7-3	-	TRBJ2-5	CASSFGPGETQYF	TGTGCCAGCAGCTTTGGGCCGGGGGAGACCCAGTACTTC
many	TRBV3-1	-	TRBJ1-6	CASSQGDNSPLHF	TGTGCCAGCAGCCAAGGGGATAATTCACCCCTCCACTTT
-	TRBV30	-	TRBJ2-7	CAWSASYKQYF	TGTGCCTGGAGTGCATCTTACAAGCAGTACTTC
few	TRBV4-3	-	TRBJ1-4	CASSQDLGSTNEKLFF	TGCGCCAGCAGCCAAGATCTGGGGTCAACTAATGAAAAACTGTTTTTT
once	TRBV7-8	TRBD1	TRBJ2-3	CASSRRTGYSTDTQYF	TGTGCCAGCAGCCGTCGGACAGGCTACAGCACAGATACGCAGTATTTT
many	TRBV5-1	-	TRBJ2-1	CASSLAEGGNEQFF	TGCGCCAGCAGCTTGGCGGAGGGGGGCAATGAGCAGTTCTTC
many	TRBV6-5	-	TRBJ2-3	CASSLHPDGTDTQYF	TGTGCCAGCAGCCTGCATCCGGATGGCACAGATACGCAGTATTTT
many	TRBV5-1	-	TRBJ1-1	CASSLPSTVNTEAFF	TGCGCCAGCAGCCTACCATCGACAGTAAACACTGAAGCTTTCTTT
-	TRBV27	TRBD2	TRBJ2-3	CASSGWTSGGRDTQYF	TGTGCCAGCAGTGGATGGACTAGCGGGGGACGAGATACGCAGTATTTT
-	TRBV12-3/TRBV12-4	-	TRBJ2-7	CASRHRDSYEQYF	TGTGCCAGCAGGCACAGGGACTCCTACGAGCAGTACTTC
-	TRBV7-9	TRBD2	TRBJ2-5	CASLGERGQETQYF	TGTGCCAGCCTTGGGGAGCGGGGGCAAGAGACCCAGTACTTC
-	TRBV6-5	TRBD1	TRBJ2-7	CASSRGARQGANEQYF	TGTGCCAGCAGTAGGGGAGCGCGACAGGGGGCAAACGAGCAGTACTTC
-	TRBV20-1	-	TRBJ1-2	CSARWGAQDGYTF	TGCAGTGCTAGATGGGGGGCGCAGGATGGCTACACCTTC
many	TRBV7-9	-	TRBJ2-1	CASSSDLGYGNEQFF	TGTGCCAGCAGCTCGGACTTGGGATATGGCAATGAGCAGTTCTTC
many	TRBV9	-	TRBJ2-5	CASSHGTNQETQYF	TGTGCCAGCAGCCACGGGACAAACCAAGAGACCCAGTACTTC
few	TRBV18	-	TRBJ1-1	CASSQQGLSEAFF	TGTGCCAGCTCTCAACAAGGGCTTTCCGAAGCTTTCTTT
-	TRBV6-1	-	TRBJ1-3	CASSETRNTIYF	TGTGCCAGCAGTGAAACCCGCAACACCATATATTTT
-	TRBV29-1	-	TRBJ2-7	CSVYQGEPYEQYF	TGCAGCGTTTACCAGGGAGAACCCTACGAGCAGTACTTC
many	TRBV12-3/TRBV12-4	TRBD1	TRBJ2-5	CASSLGTGVFEETQYF	TGTGCCAGCAGTTTGGGGACAGGGGTATTCGAAGAGACCCAGTACTTC
many	TRBV5-1	TRBD2	TRBJ2-1	CASSLRAGGPQDEQFF	TGCGCCAGCAGCTTGCGAGCGGGGGGGCCTCAGGATGAGCAGTTCTTC
many	TRBV5-1	-	TRBJ2-2	CASSLDTNTGELFF	TGTGCCAGCAGCTTAGACACGAACACCGGGGAGCTGTTTTTT
many	TRBV4-3	TRBD1	TRBJ2-7	CASSQDIETGAYEQYF	TGCGCCAGCAGCCAAGATATAGAGACAGGGGCCTACGAGCAGTACTTC
many	TRBV5-1	-	TRBJ2-3	CASSLTGIPSTDTQYF	TGCGCCAGCAGCTTGACAGGGATCCCTAGCACAGATACGCAGTATTTT
-	TRBV4-2	TRBD1	TRBJ2-2	CASRGQGVSGERFF	TGTGCCAGCAGGGGACAGGGGGTTTCCGGGGAGCGGTTTTTT
many	TRBV7-2	TRBD1	TRBJ2-1	CASSLRSRGLYNEQFF	TGTGCCAGCAGCTTAAGGAGCAGGGGGCTTTACAATGAGCAGTTCTTC
-	TRBV20-1	-	TRBJ2-1	CSVEGIASSYNEQFF	TGCAGTGTAGAAGGGATAGCTTCATCCTACAATGAGCAGTTCTTC
-	TRBV7-9	-	TRBJ2-7	CVSRVDSYSKQYF	TGTGTCAGCAGGGTGGACAGCTACTCTAAGCAGTACTTC
once	TRBV6-5	-	TRBJ2-5	CASRKGWETQYF	TGTGCCAGCAGAAAGGGGTGGGAGACCCAGTACTTC